Below are 5 T cell receptor beta chains sequenced from a single sample in a study of graft-versus-host responses after intestinal transplantation. This table comes from immunoSEQ multiplex PCR, and its TCRdb copy is limited to in-frame clones, with some not included. The sample has about 22,000 clones; 50% to 70% are singletons. The sample in question was alloreactive CD4+ T cells from a mixed lymphocyte reaction culture, obtained before intestinal transplant. Subset specified: CFSE-low proliferating T cells sorted from approximately six-day pre-transplant mixed lymphocyte reaction (GvH or HvG direction). Receptors were obtained from a human patient who received an intestinal transplant.

This clone is a singleton in its sample. The chain links TRBV19 to TRBJ2-3; TRBD2 agrees at 13 bases. The CDR3 is 14 amino acids. Germline V gene sequence: CDR1 LNHDA, CDR2 SQIVND (reference sequence). V lost 6 bases and J lost 3; bases outside the gene matches: 0. CDR3 sequence: CASRGLAGTDTQYF. CDR3 DNA sequence: TGTGCCAGTAGGGGACTAGCGGGGACAGATACGCAGTATTTT.

The CDR3, as DNA: TGTGCCATCAGATCGGGAAGCGAGCAGTACTTC. Translation: CAIRSGSEQYF. This chain joins TRBV10-3 and TRBJ2-7; the D gene is possibly TRBD2 (5 bases). The CDR3 is 11 residues long. Trimming left V 6 bases short and J 6 bases short, with 9 bases between. Germline values: CDR1 ENHRY, CDR2 SYGVKD.

The J gene is TRBJ1-1, the V gene TRBV10-3, with no clear D. V shed 6 bases and J shed 1 base, with 12 bases lying between them. This CDR3 spans 14 amino acids. Per germline, CDR1 ENHRY and CDR2 SYGVKD. CDR3 sequence reads: CAIRPTAKNTEAFF. CDR3 in DNA: TGTGCCATCAGGCCCACTGCCAAGAACACTGAAGCTTTCTTT.

The chain employs TRBV7-3 and TRBJ1-2; D is possibly TRBD1 (6 bases). The CDR3 runs to 15 residues. The V gene lost 6 bases and the J gene lost 2 bases, with 16 bases spanning the gap. Germline V lookup: CDR1 SGHTA, CDR2 FQGTGA. This chain's CDR3 is CASRVSTGLNYGYTF. Written as DNA, the CDR3 is TGTGCCAGCAGAGTTTCGACAGGCTTAAACTATGGCTACACCTTC.

By share, this clone counts as medium-sized. The chain recombines TRBV19 with TRBJ2-7; possibly TRBD2 for D (6 bases). The germline V gene encodes CDR1 LNHDA and CDR2 SQIVND (reference sequence). Trimming pared 7 bases from V and 2 bases from J, leaving 12 bases between. This CDR3 has 13 residues. The CDR3 sequence is CASNGGVTYEQYF. In nucleotides, the CDR3 is TGTGCCAGTAACGGAGGGGTTACCTACGAGCAGTACTTC.